Below, 18 T cell receptor beta chains from the same sample are listed, as sequenced in a study of human versus mouse CDR3 diversity and MHC coevolution. Profiling relied on immunoSEQ multiplex PCR, and the TCRdb table lists in-frame clones only, not all of them. The table lists about 81,000 clones, around 93% of them singletons. Sequenced: naive CD4+ T cells from blood. Stated subset: CD45RO-negative CD62L-positive naive CD4 T cells. The receptors were sampled from a person between 25 and 75 years old in good health.

The V call is TRBV7-6, the J call TRBJ1-1, with 12 nucleotides matching TRBD1. Trimming removed 5 bases from V and 1 base from J; junction bases left unmatched: 5. The germline CDR1 and CDR2 sequences are SGHVS and FNYEAQ. The CDR3 consists of 16 residues. CDR3 protein: CASSRDRGQGNTEAFF. Here the CDR3 DNA reads TGTGCCAGCAGCCGGGACAGGGGGCAGGGGAACACTGAAGCTTTCTTT.

The chain is built from TRBV5-1 and TRBJ1-1, with a weak D call TRBD1 (6 bases). This CDR3 has 15 residues. Per germline, CDR1 SGHRS and CDR2 YFSETQ. V was cut by 4 bases and J by 5 bases, with 18 bases left in between. The CDR3 is CASSQAQGRGTEAFF. CDR3 bases: TGCGCCAGCAGCCAAGCCCAGGGGCGGGGGACTGAAGCTTTCTTT.

CDR3 in amino acids: CASSFIPGQTPYEQYF. CDR3 bases: TGTGCCAGCAGTTTTATCCCGGGACAAACCCCCTACGAGCAGTACTTC. V and J are TRBV6-5 and TRBJ2-7, with a possible D match to TRBD1 (6 bases). V was pared by 4 bases and J by 2 bases, with 18 bases between. This CDR3 has 16 residues. CDR1 is MNHEY, CDR2 SVGAGI, per germline.

This rearrangement joins TRBV28 to TRBJ1-1; 10 bases match TRBD1. V was clipped by 8 bases and J by 2 bases; unmatched bases: 5. The germline gives CDR1 MDHEN, CDR2 SYDVKM. The CDR3 consists of 14 residues. The CDR3 is CASGDRGRNTEAFF. CDR3 in DNA: TGTGCCAGCGGGGACAGGGGTCGAAACACTGAAGCTTTCTTT. The entire variable domain, with the rest obtained from reference TRBV28 and TRBJ1-1, is as follows: DVKVTQSSRYLVKRTGEKVFLECVQDMDHENMFWYRQDPGLGLRLIYFSYDVKMKEKGDIPEGYSVSREKKERFSLILESASTNQTSMYLCASGDRGRNTEAFFGQGTRLTVV.

Remarks on this clone: At one end, the junction sequence differs from germline, possibly due to a read error. The J gene is TRBJ2-7, the V gene TRBV18; D call uncertain. CDR1 KGHSH and CDR2 LQKENI come from the germline V gene. This CDR3 comprises 15 residues. CDR3 in DNA: TGTGCCAGCTCGCCACGGTTAGAAAGCTCCTACGAGCAGTACTTC. Residues: CASSPRLESSYEQYF.

The rearrangement uses TRBV19 and TRBJ1-5; D is ambiguous. Trimming pared 1 base from V and 0 bases from J, leaving 13 bases between. The germline gives CDR1 LNHDA, CDR2 SQIVND (reference sequence). The CDR3 sequence is 17 residues long. The CDR3 loop reads CASSIVSGGYSNQPQHF. CDR3 in DNA: TGTGCCAGTAGTATAGTGTCCGGAGGTTATAGCAATCAGCCCCAGCATTTT.

J is TRBJ2-1 and V is TRBV6-1; perhaps TRBD2 as D (5 bases). Per the germline V gene, CDR1 is MNHNS and CDR2 is SASEGT. V was clipped by 4 bases and J by 0 bases, with 7 bases between them. The CDR3 spans 14 residues. This chain's CDR3 is CASSVTTSYNEQFF. In nucleotides, the CDR3 is TGTGCCAGCAGTGTGACTACCTCCTACAATGAGCAGTTCTTC.

V and J are TRBV19 and TRBJ1-4, with unresolved D. Germline V gene sequence: CDR1 LNHDA, CDR2 SQIVND (reference sequence). The CDR3 covers 16 residues. V was trimmed by 3 bases and J by 6 bases, leaving 17 bases between them. For the CDR3, the DNA is TGTGCCAGTAGTATCCCGCAAGCCCTAGGAGATGAAAAACTGTTTTTT. Its translation is CASSIPQALGDEKLFF.

J is TRBJ1-5 and V is TRBV18, with a tentative D call TRBD1 (5 bases). The CDR3 is made up of 15 amino acids. Trimming shortened V by 1 base and J by 5 bases, and 12 bases separated the two germline ends. CDR1 and CDR2 (germline): KGHSH, LQKENI. The CDR3 nucleotides are TGTGCCAGCTCACCACGAACAGGTTTTTATCAGCCCCAGCATTTT. This codes for CASSPRTGFYQPQHF.

The chain carries TRBV9 and TRBJ2-7; 11 bases are a match to TRBD1. Trimming at V came to 4 bases and at J to 2 bases, leaving 5 bases not matched to a gene. The CDR3 runs to 15 residues. CDR1 SGDLS and CDR2 YYNGEE come from the germline V gene. The CDR3 loop is CASSPGTGGTYEQYF. CDR3 nucleotide sequence: TGTGCCAGCAGCCCCGGGACAGGGGGAACCTACGAGCAGTACTTC.

V usage is TRBV25-1 and J usage is TRBJ2-7, with D perhaps matching TRBD2 (6 bases). CDR3 size: 15 residues. Germline lookup yields CDR1 MGHDK and CDR2 SYGVNS. V was shortened by 6 bases and J by 6 bases, with 21 bases between the two germline ends. The DNA for the CDR3 is TGTGCCAGCAGCCATGCCAGCGGGCGCTGGAGCGAGCAGTACTTC. It is translated as CASSHASGRWSEQYF.

With respect to this clone: No DNA is shown, since the ends of the CDR3 on it are uncertain; the CDR3 is the one TCRdb lists. The rearrangement links TRBV12-1 to TRBJ2-7; the table's TRBD1 call for D was not verified on the DNA. TRBV12-1 is a pseudogene. 15 amino acids form the CDR3, both terminal residues included. The CDR3 spells CASSVGQGAPGEQYF.

The chain employs TRBV21-1 and TRBJ2-1; the D segment call TRBD2 is taken from the table without a DNA check. TRBV21-1 is classified as a pseudogene. The CDR3 loop spans 16 amino acids. CDR3 region: CASTKSLAGGDNEQFF. The CDR3 DNA follows: TGTGCCAGCACCAAATCGCTAGCGGGAGGAGACAATGAGCAGTTCTTC.

V gene TRBV11-2 combines with J gene TRBJ2-3; D is possibly TRBD2 (6 bases). The CDR3 has 18 residues. Germline V CDR1 and CDR2: SGHAT, FQNNGV. V was clipped by 1 base and J by 1 base, with 18 bases between them. The CDR3 DNA is TGTGCCAGCAGCTTAGCACGACTAGGGCGGTTGGGCACAGATACGCAGTATTTT. As protein: CASSLARLGRLGTDTQYF.

CDR3 sequence reads: CASSVDLPGDEQYF. The CDR3, as DNA: TGTGCCAGCAGCGTCGACTTGCCCGGGGACGAGCAGTACTTC. The chain has TRBV7-3 and TRBJ2-7, with D perhaps TRBD2 (5 bases). Trimming pared 5 bases from V and 5 bases from J, leaving 16 bases between. This CDR3 contains 14 residues. Germline values: CDR1 SGHTA, CDR2 FQGTGA. The full variable domain, with the rest looked up from reference TRBV7-3 and TRBJ2-7, is GAGVSQTPSNKVTEKGKYVELRCDPISGHTALYWYRQSLGQGPEFLIYFQGTGAADDSGLPNDRFFAVRPEGSVSTLKIQRTERGDSAVYLCASSVDLPGDEQYFGPGTRLTVT.

The rearrangement uses TRBV9 and TRBJ2-7; maybe TRBD1 (6 bases). The CDR3 is made up of 16 amino acids. Germline loops: CDR1 SGDLS, CDR2 YYNGEE. Trimming removed 4 bases from V and 0 bases from J, with 17 bases in between. In DNA, the CDR3 is TGTGCCAGCAGCCCCCGATGGGGGACAACCTCCTACGAGCAGTACTTC. It specifies CASSPRWGTTSYEQYF.

The J gene is TRBJ2-1, the V gene TRBV5-1, with a tentative D call TRBD1 (7 bases). Germline CDR1 and CDR2: SGHRS and YFSETQ. The CDR3 totals 17 residues. The V end was cut by 6 bases, the J end by 2 bases, with 21 bases between. The CDR3 sequence is CASIRESGRGAYNEQFF. CDR3 sequence (DNA): TGCGCCAGCATAAGGGAGTCTGGCAGGGGGGCCTACAATGAGCAGTTCTTC.

The gene calls are TRBV7-6 and TRBJ1-3; 10 bases are shared with TRBD1. CDR1 is SGHVS and CDR2 is FNYEAQ in the germline V gene. The CDR3 extends over 16 amino acids. V shed 8 bases, J shed 2 bases, and the junction held 9 bases outside the gene matches. CDR3 sequence reads: CASGRTGGKAGNTIYF. CDR3 bases: TGTGCCAGCGGACGGACAGGGGGAAAGGCTGGAAACACCATATATTTT.